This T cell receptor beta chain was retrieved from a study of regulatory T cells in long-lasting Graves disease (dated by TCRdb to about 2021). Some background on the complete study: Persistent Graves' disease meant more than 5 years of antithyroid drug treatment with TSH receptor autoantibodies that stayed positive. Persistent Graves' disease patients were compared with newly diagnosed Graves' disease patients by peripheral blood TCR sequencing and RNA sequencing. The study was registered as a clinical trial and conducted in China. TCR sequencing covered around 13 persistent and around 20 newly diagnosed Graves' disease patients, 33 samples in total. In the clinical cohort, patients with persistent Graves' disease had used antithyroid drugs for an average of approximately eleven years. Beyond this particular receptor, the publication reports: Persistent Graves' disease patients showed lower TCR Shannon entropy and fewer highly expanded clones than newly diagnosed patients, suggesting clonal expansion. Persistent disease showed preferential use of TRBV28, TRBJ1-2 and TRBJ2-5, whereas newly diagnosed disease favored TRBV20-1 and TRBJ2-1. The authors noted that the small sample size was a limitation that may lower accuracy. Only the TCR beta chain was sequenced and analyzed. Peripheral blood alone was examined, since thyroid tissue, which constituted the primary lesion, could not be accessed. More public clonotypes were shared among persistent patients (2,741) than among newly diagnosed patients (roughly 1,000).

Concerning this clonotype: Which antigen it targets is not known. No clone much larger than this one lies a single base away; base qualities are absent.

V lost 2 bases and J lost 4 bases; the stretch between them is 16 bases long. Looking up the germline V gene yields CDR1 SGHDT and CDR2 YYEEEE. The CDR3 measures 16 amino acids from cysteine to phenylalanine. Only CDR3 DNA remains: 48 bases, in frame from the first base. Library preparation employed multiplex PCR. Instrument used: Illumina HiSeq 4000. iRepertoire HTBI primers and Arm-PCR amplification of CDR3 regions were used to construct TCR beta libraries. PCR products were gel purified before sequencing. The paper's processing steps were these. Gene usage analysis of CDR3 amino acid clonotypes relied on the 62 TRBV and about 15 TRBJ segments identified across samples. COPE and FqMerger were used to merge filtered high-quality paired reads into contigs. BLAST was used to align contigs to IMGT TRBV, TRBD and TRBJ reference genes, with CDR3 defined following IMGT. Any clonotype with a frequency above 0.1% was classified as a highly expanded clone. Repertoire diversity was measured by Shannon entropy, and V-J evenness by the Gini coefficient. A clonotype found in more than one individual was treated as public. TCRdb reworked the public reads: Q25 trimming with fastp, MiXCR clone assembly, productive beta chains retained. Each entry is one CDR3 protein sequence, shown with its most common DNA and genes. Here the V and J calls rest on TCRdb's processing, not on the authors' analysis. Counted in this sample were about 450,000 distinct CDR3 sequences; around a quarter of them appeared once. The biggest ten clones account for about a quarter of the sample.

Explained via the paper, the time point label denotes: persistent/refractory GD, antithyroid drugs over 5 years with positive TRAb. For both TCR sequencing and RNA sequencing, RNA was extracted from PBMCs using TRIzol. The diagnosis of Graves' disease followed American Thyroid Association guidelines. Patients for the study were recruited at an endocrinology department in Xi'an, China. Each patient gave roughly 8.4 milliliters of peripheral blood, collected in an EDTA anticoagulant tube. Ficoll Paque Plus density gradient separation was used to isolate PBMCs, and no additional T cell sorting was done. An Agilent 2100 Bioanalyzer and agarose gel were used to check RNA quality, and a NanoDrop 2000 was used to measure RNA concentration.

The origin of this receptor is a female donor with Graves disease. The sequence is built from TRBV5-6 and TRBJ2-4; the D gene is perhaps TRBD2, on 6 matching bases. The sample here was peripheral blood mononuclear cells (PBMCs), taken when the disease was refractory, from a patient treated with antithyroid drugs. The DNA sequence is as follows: TGTGCCAGCAGCTTAAGTCCCGCGGGAATGAAAAACATTCAGTACTTC. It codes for CASSLSPAGMKNIQYF.